The 30 T cell receptor beta chains below were found in one sample sequenced in a study of vaccination effects on CD4 cells after COVID-19. Before any sequencing was done, the ViraFEST assay used viral peptide pools to expand antigen-specific CD4+ T cells. At the end of about 10 days of culture, CD4+ T cells were isolated. Either the mRNA-1273 or the BNT162b2 vaccine was given to participants as two doses. The data were produced by immunoSEQ multiplex PCR, yet TCRdb's version contains in-frame clones alone and is incomplete. The sample shows about 48,000 clones, around three quarters of them seen only once. Their antigens are not known. The sample in question was CD4+ T cells from PBMCs cultured with HCoV-OC43 spike peptides, obtained after COVID-19 vaccination. The sample's subset: HCoV-OC43 spike overlapping peptide pool stimulation. Every receptor here comes from a human donor who received a COVID-19 vaccine.

The V gene is TRBV6-5, the J gene TRBJ1-5; D gene unclear. This CDR3 is 12 amino acids long. Germline loops: CDR1 MNHEY, CDR2 SVGAGI. Between the trimmed V and J ends, which lost 2 bases and 9 bases, there was a span of 8 bases. The CDR3 nucleotides read TGTGCCAGCAGTTACCAGGAGGGGCCCCAGCATTTT. Amino acid sequence: CASSYQEGPQHF.

This clone was counted a single time. This rearrangement joins TRBV5-6 to TRBJ1-1; D might be TRBD1 (5 bases). V lost 4 bases, J lost 0 bases, and 19 bases lay in between. Germline assignment: CDR1 SGHDT and CDR2 YYEEEE. This CDR3 is 17 amino acids long. CDR3 in DNA: TGTGCCAGCAGCACAACAGGAGGGAGATCCCTGAACACTGAAGCTTTCTTT. Translation: CASSTTGGRSLNTEAFF.

J is TRBJ2-7 and V is TRBV29-1, with 8 bases that match TRBD1. The V segment lost 6 bases and the J segment 6 bases; nucleotides outside the gene matches: 13. Germline-derived CDR1 and CDR2 are SQVTM and ANQGSEA. This CDR3 comprises 14 residues. The CDR3, as DNA: TGCAGCGTCGGGGGACAGGAAAACCAGCCCGAGCAGTACTTC. Residues: CSVGGQENQPEQYF.

This clone showed up just a few times. CDR3 sequence reads: CASSTADWWTGRSPLHF. CDR3 sequence (DNA): TGTGCCAGTAGCACCGCTGACTGGTGGACAGGGCGTTCACCCCTCCACTTT. This chain connects TRBV19 to TRBJ1-6; 8 bases map to TRBD1. The germline gives CDR1 LNHDA, CDR2 SQIVND (reference sequence). Germline trimming cut 6 bases from V and 9 bases from J; bases unmatched to any gene: 16. This CDR3 region has 17 residues. The complete variable domain, with remaining parts taken from reference TRBV19 and TRBJ1-6, reads DGGITQSPKYLFRKEGQNVTLSCEQNLNHDAMYWYRQDPGQGLRLIYYSQIVNDFQKGDIAEGYSVSREKKESFPLTVTSAQKNPTAFYLCASSTADWWTGRSPLHFGNGTRLTVT.

The J gene is TRBJ2-5, the V gene TRBV6-4, with a possible D match to TRBD2 (7 bases). V shed 6 bases and J shed 4 bases, with 15 bases lying between them. Germline assignment: CDR1 MRHNA and CDR2 SNTAGT. This CDR3 contains 14 residues. CDR3 in amino acids: CASSPEGGLETQYF. The DNA of the CDR3 is TGTGCCAGCAGCCCGGAGGGGGGGCTAGAGACCCAGTACTTC.

The CDR3 region is CASSERRVGLRHQETQYF. CDR3 DNA: TGTGCCAGCAGTGAGCGGCGGGTCGGGTTAAGGCACCAAGAGACCCAGTACTTC. The chain uses TRBV2 and TRBJ2-5, with TRBD2 as a possible D gene (5 bases). Germline CDR1 is SNHLY and CDR2 is FYNNEI. This CDR3 is 18 amino acids long. Between the trimmed V and J ends, which lost 3 bases and 0 bases, there was a span of 20 bases.

V usage is TRBV19 and J usage is TRBJ1-4, with TRBD1 identical over 11 bases. V shed 7 bases and J 6 bases; nucleotides not matched to a gene: 4. This CDR3 contains 14 residues. Germline lookup yields CDR1 LNHDA and CDR2 SQIVND (reference sequence). CDR3 sequence: CASTWTGGHEKLFF. In nucleotides, the CDR3 is TGTGCCAGTACCTGGACAGGGGGCCATGAAAAACTGTTTTTT.

The rearrangement links TRBV3-1 (or the pseudogene TRBV3-2) to TRBJ2-2; tentative D call: TRBD2 (5 bases). Germline V gene sequence: CDR1 LGHDT, CDR2 YNNKEL (reference sequence). This CDR3 comprises 15 residues. The ends were cut back, 0 bases at V and 6 bases at J, with 11 bases in the middle. The CDR3 DNA reads as TGTGCCAGCAGCCAAGATCCCCTCGGGGCCGGGGAGCTGTTTTTT. Protein: CASSQDPLGAGELFF.

The chain combines TRBV10-1 with TRBJ2-3; a weak D match, TRBD1 (5 bases). The CDR3 is made up of 14 amino acids. With 6 bases removed from V and 3 bases from J, the gap between germline ends came to 13 bases. CDR1 and CDR2 from the germline V gene are WNHNN and SYGVQD (reference sequence). DNA for the CDR3: TGCGCCAGCAGCCAAGGACATGCAACAGATACGCAGTATTTT. It codes for CASSQGHATDTQYF.

This chain links TRBV6-6 with TRBJ2-4, with no clear D. The CDR3 is 14 amino acids. The V and J ends lost 0 bases and 0 bases respectively, with 3 bases between them. In germline, CDR1 is MNHNY, CDR2 SVGAGI (reference sequence). CDR3: CASSYSTAKNIQYF. Here the CDR3 DNA reads TGTGCCAGCAGTTACTCGACAGCCAAAAACATTCAGTACTTC.

V and J are TRBV29-1 and TRBJ2-4, with D possibly matching TRBD2 (6 bases). Between the trimmed V and J ends, which lost 5 bases and 6 bases, there was a span of 8 bases. Germline CDR1 and CDR2: SQVTM and ANQGSEA. This CDR3 spans 11 amino acids. The CDR3 coding sequence is TGCAGCGTTAAGGAGGGAAACATTCAGTACTTC. Encoded protein: CSVKEGNIQYF.

The chain is built from TRBV19 and TRBJ2-2; D perhaps matches TRBD2 (6 bases). Between the trimmed V and J ends, which lost 9 bases and 6 bases, there was a span of 17 bases. The CDR3 contains 14 residues. Germline-derived CDR1 and CDR2 are LNHDA and SQIVND (reference sequence). The CDR3 protein is CASNGGSPPGELFF. The CDR3 DNA sequence: TGTGCCAGCAACGGGGGTTCTCCTCCCGGGGAGCTGTTTTTT. The variable domain in full, with the rest retrieved from reference TRBV19 and TRBJ2-2, is DGGITQSPKYLFRKEGQNVTLSCEQNLNHDAMYWYRQDPGQGLRLIYYSQIVNDFQKGDIAEGYSVSREKKESFPLTVTSAQKNPTAFYLCASNGGSPPGELFFGEGSRLTVL.

This clone was recorded only once. This chain joins TRBV2 and TRBJ2-2; the D gene is possibly TRBD2 (5 bases). Germline V lookup: CDR1 SNHLY, CDR2 FYNNEI. The CDR3 covers 13 residues. V was shortened by 5 bases and J by 5 bases, with 9 bases between the two germline ends. Written as DNA, the CDR3 is TGTGCCAGCAGTACTAGAACTACCGGGGAGCTGTTTTTT. It translates to CASSTRTTGELFF. The full variable domain, in which reference TRBV2 and TRBJ2-2 provide the parts outside the CDR3, is EPEVTQTPSHQVTQMGQEVILRCVPISNHLYFYWYRQILGQKVEFLVSFYNNEISEKSEIFDDQFSVERPDGSNFTLKIRSTKLEDSAMYFCASSTRTTGELFFGEGSRLTVL.

This clone was observed once. The CDR3 DNA sequence: TGTGCCAGCAGCCAAGAGTACACAGATACGCAGTATTTT. Its protein product is CASSQEYTDTQYF. V and J are TRBV3-1 (or the pseudogene TRBV3-2) and TRBJ2-3; D gene uncertain. The CDR3 runs 13 residues. The germline V gene has CDR1 LGHDT and CDR2 YNNKEL (reference sequence). Trimming took off 0 bases at V and 2 bases at J, with 3 bases between the two ends.

On this clone: Distinct nucleotide sequences in the sample also encode this CDR3. J is TRBJ1-2 and V is TRBV11-2; weak D call: TRBD1 (6 bases). Trimming took off 5 bases at V and 4 bases at J, with 14 bases between the two ends. The CDR3 length is 14 residues. Looked up from germline, CDR1 is SGHAT and CDR2 is FQNNGV. The CDR3 here is CASSPDSSLYGYTF. The CDR3 region has the DNA TGTGCCAGCAGCCCGGACAGCTCCCTCTATGGCTACACCTTC.

The V gene is TRBV2, the J gene TRBJ1-2; D uncertain. The CDR3 loop spans 15 amino acids. Germline CDR1 reads SNHLY; CDR2 reads FYNNEI. V was shortened by 2 bases and J by 2 bases, with 12 bases between the two germline ends. DNA of the CDR3: TGTGCCAGCAGTGAACCGAAGGGAACCAACTATGGCTACACCTTC. It specifies CASSEPKGTNYGYTF.

V and J are TRBV14 and TRBJ2-7, with 10 positions matching TRBD2. The ends lost 2 bases at V and 0 bases at J; junction bases unmatched: 1. The V gene's germline CDR1 is SGHDN and CDR2 FVKESK. The CDR3 runs to 15 residues. The CDR3 loop is CASSQIAGGSYEQYF. DNA for the CDR3: TGTGCCAGCAGCCAAATAGCGGGAGGCTCCTACGAGCAGTACTTC. Full variable domain (outside the CDR3, taken from reference TRBV14 and TRBJ2-7): EAGVTQFPSHSVIEKGQTVTLRCDPISGHDNLYWYRRVMGKEIKFLLHFVKESKQDESGMPNNRFLAERTGGTYSTLKVQPAELEDSGVYFCASSQIAGGSYEQYFGPGTRLTVT.

The chain has TRBV5-4 and TRBJ2-3; D tentatively reads TRBD1 or TRBD2 (6 bases each). Germline CDR1 SGHNT, CDR2 YYREEE (reference sequence). The CDR3 has 20 residues. Trimming shortened V by 0 bases and J by 1 base, and 24 bases separated the two germline ends. Here the CDR3 DNA reads TGTGCCAGCAGCTTGGGAAGAATAGGGGGGTCCCACTCCCGCACAGATACGCAGTATTTT. It translates to CASSLGRIGGSHSRTDTQYF.

The J gene is TRBJ2-5, the V gene TRBV6-5, with 10 nucleotides matching TRBD1. In germline, CDR1 is MNHEY, CDR2 SVGAGI. The CDR3 contains 14 residues. J lost 4 bases, V lost 5 bases, and 4 bases had no gene match. CDR3 in amino acids: CASSRQGARETQYF. In DNA form, the CDR3 reads TGTGCCAGCAGTAGACAGGGGGCGCGAGAGACCCAGTACTTC.

This rearrangement joins TRBV7-2 to TRBJ2-3; TRBD1 agrees at 12 bases. Germline loops: CDR1 SGHTA, CDR2 FQGNSA. This CDR3 spans 15 amino acids. The V segment lost 0 bases and the J segment 9 bases; nucleotides outside the gene matches: 4. CDR3 sequence reads: CASSLAGTGGRTQYF. The CDR3 bases are TGTGCCAGCAGCTTAGCTGGGACAGGGGGCCGAACGCAGTATTTT.

This clone was seen a handful of times. J is TRBJ2-7 and V is TRBV5-4; no firm D call. Looked up from germline, CDR1 is SGHNT and CDR2 is YYREEE (reference sequence). The CDR3 length is 14 residues. V was cut by 1 base and J by 7 bases, with 15 bases left in between. The CDR3: CASSLFASFGEQYF. The CDR3 DNA reads as TGTGCCAGCAGCTTGTTTGCCTCCTTCGGGGAGCAGTACTTC.

This chain links TRBV30 with TRBJ2-7; D gene ambiguous. The CDR3 extends over 11 amino acids. CDR1 is GTSNPN and CDR2 is SVGIG in the germline V gene (reference sequence). V lost 5 bases and J 3 bases, leaving 8 bases between the germline ends. CDR3 sequence reads: CAWDRFYEQYF. Here the CDR3 DNA reads TGTGCCTGGGACCGTTTCTACGAGCAGTACTTC.

The chain uses TRBV29-1 and TRBJ2-3; D may match TRBD1 or TRBD2 (5 bases each). The CDR3 is made up of 12 amino acids. CDR1 and CDR2 from the germline V gene are SQVTM and ANQGSEA. With 3 bases removed from V and 8 bases from J, the gap between germline ends came to 12 bases. Here the CDR3 reads CSVDRDGGTQYF. The CDR3 DNA reads TGCAGCGTTGATCGGGACGGAGGTACGCAGTATTTT.

The chain joins TRBV10-3 to TRBJ2-6; possible D gene TRBD2, 6 bases. Trimming removed 2 bases at V and 0 bases at J, with 8 bases between. Germline values: CDR1 ENHRY, CDR2 SYGVKD. The CDR3 spans 16 residues. The CDR3 sequence is CAISEAEGSGANVLTF. CDR3 sequence (DNA): TGTGCCATCAGTGAGGCGGAGGGCTCTGGGGCCAACGTCCTGACTTTC.

This sequence joins TRBV5-1 and TRBJ2-2, with 7 bases aligning to TRBD2. The germline V gene encodes CDR1 SGHRS and CDR2 YFSETQ. The CDR3 has 17 residues. The J segment lost 5 bases and the V segment lost 4 bases, leaving 14 bases of the junction unmatched. Written as DNA, the CDR3 is TGCGCCAGCAGCCGGGAGGCGGGTCGGTGGGCGACCGGGGAGCTGTTTTTT. Amino acids: CASSREAGRWATGELFF. The full variable domain, completed using reference TRBV5-1 and TRBJ2-2, is KAGVTQTPRYLIKTRGQQVTLSCSPISGHRSVSWYQQTPGQGLQFLFEYFSETQRNKGNFPGRFSGRQFSNSRSEMNVSTLELGDSALYLCASSREAGRWATGELFFGEGSRLTVL.

The CDR3 region has the DNA TGTGCCAGCAGTTTCTCTGGGGAGACCCAGTACTTC. This encodes CASSFSGETQYF. This chain links TRBV6-5 with TRBJ2-5; D is undetermined. The CDR3 runs 12 residues. Trimming shortened V by 4 bases and J by 5 bases, and 8 bases separated the two germline ends. The germline gives CDR1 MNHEY, CDR2 SVGAGI.

This sequence joins TRBV5-1 and TRBJ2-1; 8 bases are shared with TRBD1. This CDR3 has 19 residues. Unmatched junction bases numbered 22, after V lost 0 bases and J lost 11 bases. Per germline, CDR1 SGHRS and CDR2 YFSETQ. CDR3 DNA sequence: TGCGCCAGCAGCTTGGCCGTTGTAATAGGTACAGGGGGATCTGGTAAGCAGTTCTTC. This gives the protein CASSLAVVIGTGGSGKQFF.

The chain combines TRBV6-5 with TRBJ1-1; 12 bases match TRBD1. V was pared by 6 bases and J by 10 bases, with 0 bases of the junction left unmatched. Germline V CDR1 and CDR2: MNHEY, SVGAGI. The CDR3 extends over 11 amino acids. For the CDR3, the DNA is TGTGCCAGCAGGGGACAGGGGGCAGCTTTCTTT. This encodes CASRGQGAAFF.

CDR3 in amino acids: CASSPSGIIYNEQFF. The CDR3 DNA reads TGTGCCAGTAGCCCTAGCGGGATTATCTACAATGAGCAGTTCTTC. The gene calls are TRBV19 and TRBJ2-1; 9 bases fit TRBD2. This CDR3 is built from 15 residues. Germline values: CDR1 LNHDA, CDR2 SQIVND (reference sequence). Trimming removed 6 bases from V and 3 bases from J; junction bases left unmatched: 6.

This sequence joins TRBV11-2 and TRBJ2-5; weak D call: TRBD2 (6 bases). In germline, CDR1 is SGHAT, CDR2 FQNNGV. Trimming stripped 6 bases from V and 11 bases from J, with 22 bases between. CDR3 length: 14 amino acids. Here the CDR3 DNA reads TGTGCCAGCAGTCTCCGAATCAAGGACGGAGGGCAGTACTTC. Translated: CASSLRIKDGGQYF.